Following are 21 T cell receptor beta chains from one sample sequenced in a study of blood T cell repertoires in COVID-19. This table comes from immunoSEQ multiplex PCR, and its TCRdb copy is limited to in-frame clones, with some not included. The table records about 210,000 clones, 65% to 90% of them present only once. The sequenced sample was peripheral blood. Source of these receptors: a man over 45 with active or convalescent COVID-19.

The V call is TRBV5-1, the J call TRBJ1-1; D gene ambiguous. CDR1 and CDR2 from the germline V gene are SGHRS and YFSETQ. V dropped 0 bases and J dropped 3 bases, with 12 bases sitting between them. CDR3 length: 15 residues. The chain's CDR3 is CASSLETRRDTEAFF. The CDR3 region has the DNA TGCGCCAGCAGCTTGGAGACGCGGAGAGACACTGAAGCTTTCTTT.

As DNA, the CDR3 is TGTGCCAGCAGCCAAGGGGCTGGTGGCTACACCTTC. Translated: CASSQGAGGYTF. The chain joins TRBV4-2 to TRBJ1-2; D unclear. CDR1 and CDR2 from the germline V gene are LGHNA and YNFKEQ. The V gene lost 1 base and the J gene lost 7 bases, with 7 bases spanning the gap. The CDR3 covers 12 residues.

The genes are TRBV6-4 and TRBJ2-3; 8 nucleotides align to TRBD1. The CDR3 has 16 residues. CDR1 and CDR2 from the germline V gene are MRHNA and SNTAGT. V trimming: 0 bases; J trimming: 4 bases; junction bases outside the gene matches: 6. The CDR3 DNA reads TGTGCCAGCAGTGACTCGGGGGACAGGTTTCCAGATACGCAGTATTTT. Its protein product is CASSDSGDRFPDTQYF.

DNA of the CDR3: TGTGCCACCAGTGGTTCGGACAGGGAAGGCTATGGCTACACCTTC. Translation gives CATSGSDREGYGYTF. This chain links TRBV24-1 with TRBJ1-2; 8 positions agree with TRBD1. The V and J ends lost 5 bases and 4 bases, in that order; junction bases with no gene match: 8. This CDR3 contains 15 residues. The germline CDR1 and CDR2 sequences are KGHDR and SFDVKD.

V is TRBV30 and J is TRBJ1-3; D not resolved. This CDR3 contains 15 residues. In germline, CDR1 is GTSNPN, CDR2 SVGIG (reference sequence). V lost 2 bases and J 0 bases, leaving 11 bases between the germline ends. The CDR3 is CAWSLGSYSGNTIYF. The CDR3 DNA sequence: TGTGCCTGGAGTCTCGGTTCATACTCTGGAAACACCATATATTTT.

This clone was seen only once. CDR3 in amino acids: CASSLGRGNTEAFF. CDR3 in DNA: TGTGCCAGCAGCTTAGGAAGGGGGAACACTGAAGCTTTCTTT. This chain uses TRBV11-1 with TRBJ1-1, with a tentative D call TRBD1 (5 bases). Trimming took 1 base from V and 1 from J, leaving 7 bases between them. The CDR3 runs 14 residues. Germline V gene lookup returns CDR1 SGHAT and CDR2 FQDESV (reference sequence). Complete variable domain (other parts from reference TRBV11-1 and TRBJ1-1): EAEVAQSPRYKITEKSQAVAFWCDPISGHATLYWYRQILGQGPELLVQFQDESVVDDSQLPKDRFSAERLKGVDSTLKIQPAELGDSAMYLCASSLGRGNTEAFFGQGTRLTVV.

The rearrangement joins TRBV11-3 to TRBJ2-7, with a tentative D call TRBD2 (5 bases). This CDR3 comprises 14 residues. Trimming stripped 3 bases from V and 6 bases from J, with 15 bases between. Germline V gene sequence: CDR1 SGHNT, CDR2 YENEEA. This CDR3 is CASSLRFPRGEQYF. In DNA form, the CDR3 reads TGTGCCAGCAGCTTGAGATTCCCCCGGGGCGAGCAGTACTTC. The variable domain in full, with the rest retrieved from reference TRBV11-3 and TRBJ2-7, is EAGVVQSPRYKIIEKKQPVAFWCNPISGHNTLYWYLQNLGQGPELLIRYENEEAVDDSQLPKDRFSAERLKGVDSTLKIQPAELGDSAVYLCASSLRFPRGEQYFGPGTRLTVT.

V and J are TRBV5-1 and TRBJ1-4; no clear D gene. V was shortened by 7 bases and J by 3 bases, with 10 bases between the two germline ends. CDR1 is SGHRS, CDR2 YFSETQ, per germline. This CDR3 contains 13 residues. The CDR3 sequence: CASGPGSNEKLFF. CDR3 DNA sequence: TGCGCCAGCGGCCCCGGGTCTAATGAAAAACTGTTTTTT.

The chain joins TRBV9 to TRBJ2-2, with unresolved D. Germline CDR1 is SGDLS and CDR2 is YYNGEE. The germline V and J ends were trimmed by 4 bases and 5 bases, with 24 bases remaining between them. This CDR3 contains 18 residues. The CDR3 loop is CASSSREVTPLKTGELFF. In DNA, the CDR3 is TGTGCCAGCAGCTCCCGAGAAGTAACCCCCCTAAAAACCGGGGAGCTGTTTTTT.

The chain recombines TRBV15 with TRBJ2-3, with D maybe TRBD2 (6 bases). With 1 base removed from V and 2 bases from J, the gap between germline ends came to 10 bases. The germline V gene has CDR1 LNHNV and CDR2 YYDKDF (reference sequence). The CDR3 runs to 15 residues. The DNA of the CDR3 is TGTGCCACCAGCAGAGGGGGCGGGGTCACAGATACGCAGTATTTT. It codes for CATSRGGGVTDTQYF. The full variable domain, in which reference TRBV15 and TRBJ2-3 provide the parts outside the CDR3, is DAMVIQNPRYQVTQFGKPVTLSCSQTLNHNVMYWYQQKSSQAPKLLFHYYDKDFNNEADTPDNFQSRRPNTSFCFLDIRSPGLGDTAMYLCATSRGGGVTDTQYFGPGTRLTVL.

The rearrangement joins TRBV7-9 to TRBJ1-1, with D possibly matching TRBD1 (5 bases). V lost 7 bases, J lost 3 bases, and 18 bases lay in between. The CDR3 is 15 residues long. Germline V gene data show CDR1 as SEHNR and CDR2 as FQNEAQ (reference sequence). Written as DNA, the CDR3 is TGTGCCAGCAAGCCCAAAGCGGGGGTGGACACTGAAGCTTTCTTT. As protein: CASKPKAGVDTEAFF.

This sequence joins TRBV15 and TRBJ1-3, with no clear D. Germline V CDR1 and CDR2: LNHNV, YYDKDF (reference sequence). V lost 0 bases and J 0 bases, leaving 12 bases between the germline ends. The CDR3 has 17 amino acids. The CDR3: CATSRDGRRHSGNTIYF. As DNA, the CDR3 is TGTGCCACCAGCAGAGATGGGCGCAGGCACTCTGGAAACACCATATATTTT.

The chain recombines TRBV12-3 or TRBV12-4 with TRBJ1-2, with no clear D. V was shortened by 3 bases and J by 6 bases, with 8 bases between the two germline ends. The CDR3 covers 12 residues. For the CDR3, the DNA is TGTGCCAGCAGTTTTTACCCAGATGGCTACACCTTC. Translated: CASSFYPDGYTF.

The gene calls are TRBV28 and TRBJ2-1, with 10 positions matching TRBD2. The germline gives CDR1 MDHEN, CDR2 SYDVKM. The CDR3 loop spans 18 amino acids. Germline trimming cut 7 bases from V and 0 bases from J; bases unmatched to any gene: 12. The CDR3 sequence: CASNPGLAGAPSYNEQFF. DNA of the CDR3: TGTGCCAGCAATCCTGGGCTAGCGGGAGCCCCCTCCTACAATGAGCAGTTCTTC.

This clone was observed once. The J gene is TRBJ1-5, the V gene TRBV19; D perhaps matches TRBD1 (6 bases). The CDR3 covers 16 residues. The germline V gene has CDR1 LNHDA and CDR2 SQIVND (reference sequence). Trimming took off 5 bases at V and 3 bases at J, with 17 bases between the two ends. DNA for the CDR3: TGTGCCAGTAGTTACAAGCTCCAGGGGTACAATCAGCCCCAGCATTTT. This translates into CASSYKLQGYNQPQHF.

The V and J genes are TRBV19 and TRBJ1-1, with TRBD1 matching 8 bases. V was pared by 8 bases and J by 5 bases, with 16 bases of the junction left unmatched. CDR1 is LNHDA, CDR2 SQIVND, per germline (reference sequence). The CDR3 extends over 16 amino acids. CDR3 protein: CASPHSGGEVETEAFF. CDR3 DNA sequence: TGTGCCAGTCCTCATTCAGGGGGCGAGGTGGAAACTGAAGCTTTCTTT.

This chain's CDR3 is CASSLWTGGTSYGYTF. The CDR3 DNA is TGTGCCAGCAGCTTATGGACAGGGGGTACTTCCTATGGCTACACCTTC. This chain links TRBV7-9 with TRBJ1-2; 10 bases agree with TRBD1. After removal of 2 bases from V and 4 bases from J, the junction contained 7 bases not matched to a gene. CDR3 length equals 16 residues. CDR1 SEHNR and CDR2 FQNEAQ come from the germline V gene (reference sequence). The complete variable domain, with remaining parts taken from reference TRBV7-9 and TRBJ1-2, reads DTGVSQNPRHKITKRGQNVTFRCDPISEHNRLYWYRQTLGQGPEFLTYFQNEAQLEKSRLLSDRFSAERPKGSFSTLEIQRTEQGDSAMYLCASSLWTGGTSYGYTFGSGTRLTVV.

This clone has a handful of counts. The V and J genes are TRBV4-3 and TRBJ2-5, with 11 nucleotides matching TRBD2. V shed 4 bases, J shed 3 bases, and the junction held 13 bases outside the gene matches. Germline assignment: CDR1 LGHNA and CDR2 YSLEER. The CDR3 is made up of 18 amino acids. The CDR3 loop is CASSLFPPSTSGKETQYF. CDR3 in DNA: TGCGCCAGCAGCCTCTTTCCCCCCTCGACTAGCGGGAAAGAGACCCAGTACTTC.

The rearrangement links TRBV6-5 to TRBJ2-5; a possible D gene is TRBD1 (6 bases). In germline, CDR1 is MNHEY, CDR2 SVGAGI. The germline V and J ends were trimmed by 5 bases and 5 bases, with 12 bases remaining between them. The CDR3 is made up of 13 amino acids. CDR3 sequence (DNA): TGTGCCAGCAGTAGGACAGTGGGGGAGACCCAGTACTTC. It codes for CASSRTVGETQYF.

The chain is built from TRBV4-1 and TRBJ2-1; TRBD2 agrees at 7 bases. The length of the CDR3 is 16 residues. With V trimmed by 0 bases and J by 6 bases, 8 bases remained unmatched. Germline V lookup: CDR1 MGHRA, CDR2 YSYEKL. Written as DNA, the CDR3 is TGCGCCAGCAGCCAAGAAGGGAGGGCAGGGTTCAATGAGCAGTTCTTC. It codes for CASSQEGRAGFNEQFF.

V and J are TRBV10-3 and TRBJ1-1; 10 nucleotides match TRBD1. The CDR3 extends over 13 amino acids. The germline V gene encodes CDR1 ENHRY and CDR2 SYGVKD. V gave up 9 bases and J gave up 1 base; unmatched junction bases: 2. The CDR3 sequence is CAIRQGANTEAFF. Written as DNA, the CDR3 is TGTGCCATACGACAGGGGGCGAACACTGAAGCTTTCTTT.